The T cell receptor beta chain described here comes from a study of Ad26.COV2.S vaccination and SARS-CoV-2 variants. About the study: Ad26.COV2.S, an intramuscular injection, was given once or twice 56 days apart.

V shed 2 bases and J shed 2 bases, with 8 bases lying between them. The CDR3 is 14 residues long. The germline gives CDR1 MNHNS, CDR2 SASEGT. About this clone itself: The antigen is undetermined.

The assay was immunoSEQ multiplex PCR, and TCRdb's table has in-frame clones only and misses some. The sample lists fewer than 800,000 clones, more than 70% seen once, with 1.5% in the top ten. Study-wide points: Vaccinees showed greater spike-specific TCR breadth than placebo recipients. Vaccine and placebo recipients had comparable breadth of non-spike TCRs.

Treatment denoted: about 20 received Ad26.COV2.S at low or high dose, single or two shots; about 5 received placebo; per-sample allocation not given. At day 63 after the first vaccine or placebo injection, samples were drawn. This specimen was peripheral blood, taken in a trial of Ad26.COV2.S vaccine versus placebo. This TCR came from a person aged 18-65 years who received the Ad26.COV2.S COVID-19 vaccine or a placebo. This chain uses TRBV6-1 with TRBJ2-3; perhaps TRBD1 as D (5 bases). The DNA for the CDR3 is TGTGCCAGCAGTGAACCCAGGGTCACAGATACGCAGTATTTT. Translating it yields CASSEPRVTDTQYF.